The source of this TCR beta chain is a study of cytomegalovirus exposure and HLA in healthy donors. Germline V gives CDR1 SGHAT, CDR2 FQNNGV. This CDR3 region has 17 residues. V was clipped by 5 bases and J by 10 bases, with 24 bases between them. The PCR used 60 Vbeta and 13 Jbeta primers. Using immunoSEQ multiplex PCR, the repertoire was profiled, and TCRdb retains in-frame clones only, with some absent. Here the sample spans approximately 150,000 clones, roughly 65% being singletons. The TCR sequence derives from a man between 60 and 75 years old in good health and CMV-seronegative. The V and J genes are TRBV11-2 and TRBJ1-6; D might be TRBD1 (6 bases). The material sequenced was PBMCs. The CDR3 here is CASSLTRTAAFLSPLHF. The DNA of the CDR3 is TGTGCCAGCAGCCTAACCCGGACAGCCGCGTTTTTATCACCCCTCCACTTT.